This T cell receptor (beta chain) is from a study of blood T cell repertoires in COVID-19. Sequencing used immunoSEQ multiplex PCR; TCRdb keeps in-frame clones, though not all of them. This table holds about 170,000 clones, 87% found once. Participant reports of clinical history set cohort assignment. Germline V CDR1 and CDR2: LGHNA, YSLEER. V was pared by 1 base and J by 5 bases, with 13 bases between. The CDR3 runs to 15 residues. This clonotype was sampled from a human donor with acute COVID-19. The donor label of this sample is uncertain. The sequenced sample was PBMCs or T cells enriched from blood (not recorded which). This rearrangement joins TRBV4-3 to TRBJ2-3; the D gene is possibly TRBD2 (7 bases). The CDR3 is CASSQVFGGQDTQYF. CDR3 nucleotide sequence: TGCGCCAGCAGCCAAGTTTTCGGGGGGCAAGATACGCAGTATTTT.